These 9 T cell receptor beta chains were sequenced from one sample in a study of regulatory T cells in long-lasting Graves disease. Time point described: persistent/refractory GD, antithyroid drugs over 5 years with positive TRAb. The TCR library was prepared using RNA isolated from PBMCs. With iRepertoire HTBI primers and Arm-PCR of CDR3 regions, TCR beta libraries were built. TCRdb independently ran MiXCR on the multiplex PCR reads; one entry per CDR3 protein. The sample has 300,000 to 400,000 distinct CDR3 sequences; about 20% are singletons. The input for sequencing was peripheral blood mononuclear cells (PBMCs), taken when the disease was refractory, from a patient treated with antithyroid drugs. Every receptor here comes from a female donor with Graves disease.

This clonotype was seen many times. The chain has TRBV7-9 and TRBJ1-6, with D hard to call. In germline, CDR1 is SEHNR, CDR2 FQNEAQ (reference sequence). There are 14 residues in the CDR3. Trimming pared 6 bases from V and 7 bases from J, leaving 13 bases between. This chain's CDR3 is CASSSVIPNSPLHF. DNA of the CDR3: TGTGCCAGCAGTTCCGTAATTCCGAATTCACCCCTCCACTTT.

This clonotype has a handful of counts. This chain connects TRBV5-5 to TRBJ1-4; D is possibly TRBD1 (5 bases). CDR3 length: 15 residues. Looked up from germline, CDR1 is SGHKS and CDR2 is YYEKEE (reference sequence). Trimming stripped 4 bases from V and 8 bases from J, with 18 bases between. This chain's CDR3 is CASSAVGQGREKLFF. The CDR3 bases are TGTGCCAGCAGCGCGGTTGGGCAGGGACGGGAAAAACTGTTTTTT.

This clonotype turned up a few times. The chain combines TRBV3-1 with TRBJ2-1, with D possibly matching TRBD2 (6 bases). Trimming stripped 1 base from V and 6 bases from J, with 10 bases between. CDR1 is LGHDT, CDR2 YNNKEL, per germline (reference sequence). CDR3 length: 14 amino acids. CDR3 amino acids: CASSQVGTPNEQFF. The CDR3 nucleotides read TGTGCCAGCAGCCAAGTGGGGACTCCCAATGAGCAGTTCTTC.

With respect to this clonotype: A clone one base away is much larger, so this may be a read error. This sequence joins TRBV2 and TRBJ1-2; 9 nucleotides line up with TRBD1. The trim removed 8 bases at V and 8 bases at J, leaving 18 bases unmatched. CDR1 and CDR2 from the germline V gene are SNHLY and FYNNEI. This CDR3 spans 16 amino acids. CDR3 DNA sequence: TGTGCCAGCCGTGGGCCCGTGACAGGGGGGGATCTGGGCTACACCTTC. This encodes CASRGPVTGGDLGYTF. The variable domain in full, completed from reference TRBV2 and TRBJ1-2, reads EPEVTQTPSHQVTQMGQEVILRCVPISNHLYFYWYRQILGQKVEFLVSFYNNEISEKSEIFDDQFSVERPDGSNFTLKIRSTKLEDSAMYFCASRGPVTGGDLGYTFGSGTRLTVV.

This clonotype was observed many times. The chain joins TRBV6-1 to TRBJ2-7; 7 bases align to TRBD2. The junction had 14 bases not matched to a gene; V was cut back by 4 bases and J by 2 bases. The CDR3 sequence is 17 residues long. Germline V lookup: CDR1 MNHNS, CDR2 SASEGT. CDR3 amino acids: CASSVLSFKLAAYEQYF. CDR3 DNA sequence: TGTGCCAGCAGTGTACTCTCCTTTAAGCTAGCGGCCTACGAGCAGTACTTC.

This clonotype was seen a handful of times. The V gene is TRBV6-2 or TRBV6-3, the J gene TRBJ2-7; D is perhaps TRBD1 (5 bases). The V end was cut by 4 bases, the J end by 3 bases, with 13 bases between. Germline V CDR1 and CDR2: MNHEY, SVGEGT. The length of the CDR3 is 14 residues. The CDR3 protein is CASSSTTGIYEQYF. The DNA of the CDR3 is TGTGCCAGCAGTTCCACCACAGGTATCTACGAGCAGTACTTC.

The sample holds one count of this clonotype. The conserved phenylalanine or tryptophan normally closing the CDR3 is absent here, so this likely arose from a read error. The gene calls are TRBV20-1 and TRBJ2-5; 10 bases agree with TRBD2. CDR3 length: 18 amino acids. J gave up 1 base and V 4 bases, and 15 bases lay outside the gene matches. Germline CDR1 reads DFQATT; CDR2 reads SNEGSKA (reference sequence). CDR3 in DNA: TGCAGTGCTAAGACCAGCGGGAGGGCCTTTGGAACCCAAGAGACCCAGTACTCC. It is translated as CSAKTSGRAFGTQETQYS.

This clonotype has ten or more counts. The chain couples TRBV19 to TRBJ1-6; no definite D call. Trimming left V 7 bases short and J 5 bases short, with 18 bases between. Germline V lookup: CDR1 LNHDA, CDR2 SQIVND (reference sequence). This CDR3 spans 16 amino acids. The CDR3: CASKSLQETDNSPLHF. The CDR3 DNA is TGTGCCAGTAAAAGTCTGCAAGAAACGGATAATTCACCCCTCCACTTT.

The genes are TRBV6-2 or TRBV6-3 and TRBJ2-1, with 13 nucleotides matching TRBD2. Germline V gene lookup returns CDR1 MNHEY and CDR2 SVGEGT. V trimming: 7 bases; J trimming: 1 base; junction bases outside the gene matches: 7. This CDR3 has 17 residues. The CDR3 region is CASTRTSGSWSYNEQFF. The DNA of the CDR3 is TGTGCCAGCACACGGACTAGCGGGAGTTGGTCCTACAATGAGCAGTTCTTC.